The following is a TCR beta chain sequence with its context. Its recognized antigen is unknown. No qualities accompany the bases; no much larger clone lies one base away. CDR1 is given as MNHEY and CDR2 as SMNVEV, both from the germline V gene (reference sequence). V is reduced by 8 bases and J by 2 bases, leaving a spacing of 11 bases between them. Spanning cysteine to phenylalanine, the CDR3 consists of 13 amino acids. Left in the record is the CDR3 DNA by itself, 39 bases read in frame from the first base. This sample is drawn from a study of T cell responses to AZD1222 COVID-19 vaccine (dated by TCRdb to the early 2020s). In the study overall: TCR sequencing was performed for over 230 trial participants, of whom some 200 were given two doses of AZD1222 and roughly 25 were given two doses of MenACWY control vaccine. Enrollment into the trials was organized by age into subgroups of 18-55, 56-69 and 70-plus years, and those subgroups contained approximately 150, 30 and 60 TCR-sequenced participants, respectively.

The CDR3 regions of human TCRbeta chains were analyzed by immunosequencing. Concerning the study's data processing: TCRs in the repertoires were matched against a reference library of SARS-CoV-2-specific TCRs that had been generated with the MIRA antigen-specificity platform. Breadth was defined as the fraction of unique TCRs that were SARS-CoV-2-associated. Depth was defined as the fraction of total T cells that were SARS-CoV-2-associated. Using the MIRA data, each spike-specific TCR was assigned both to the spike region to which the TCR was reactive and to a CD4 or CD8 class. Log10-transformed breadth and depth values were compared by one-way ANOVA with Sidak's multiple comparisons tests. What TCRdb holds here is the immuneACCESS table cut down to in-frame rearrangements. Part of the clones is not present; checked against another copy, under half of the missing clones reflect an unresolved V gene, and the others are unexplained. That table is the source of V, J and clone size, and D and trimming were worked out from the DNA. In this sample the table shows roughly 120,000 clones, 92% of which occur a single time. The leading ten clones occupy under 9% of the sample.

This specimen's time point label, per the study, means: about 28 days (+/-7) after the second vaccine dose. AZD1222 recipients given second doses at about 4 weeks or at about 12 weeks were pooled, since spike-specific TCR depth and breadth were not found to differ between the two schedules. Vaccinee samples came from UK trials COV001 and COV002, including a single-blind randomized controlled phase 2/3 trial of AZD1222 (ChAdOx1 nCoV-19) in healthy adults. For TCRbeta chain sequencing, PBMC samples were collected from trial participants at day 0 and at day 28 after the second dose. General conclusions and limits of the study: In the small 56-69-year group, the increase in depth fell short of significance, most likely because of low power. Participants were mostly white British, with more females than males. The authors suggested clonal diversity may have been underestimated. After two AZD1222 doses, both the breadth and the depth of spike-specific TCRs were significantly higher than at day 0 and than in MenACWY recipients. Because no samples from the day 14 peak response were available, repertoires could be characterized only after the peak T cell response. CD4 TCRs associated with the vaccine covered the entire spike protein, and the dominant responses were in regions 160-218 and 743-854. Reportedly, almost half of the unique spike-specific TCRs recognized epitopes lying outside the regions that are mutated in the B.1.351 and B.1.1.7 variants. Conclusions about previously exposed vaccinees are limited, since just six AZD1222 recipients were seropositive for SARS-CoV-2 at baseline.

The input for sequencing was peripheral blood, taken 28 days after the second AZD1222 dose. The sequence was obtained from an adult who received the AZD1222 COVID-19 vaccine. The receptor chain draws on TRBV27 and TRBJ2-3; there is no confident call for the D gene. In nucleotides, the sequence is TGTGCCAGCCGAATTGGTTACACAGATACGCAGTATTTT. Its amino acids are CASRIGYTDTQYF.